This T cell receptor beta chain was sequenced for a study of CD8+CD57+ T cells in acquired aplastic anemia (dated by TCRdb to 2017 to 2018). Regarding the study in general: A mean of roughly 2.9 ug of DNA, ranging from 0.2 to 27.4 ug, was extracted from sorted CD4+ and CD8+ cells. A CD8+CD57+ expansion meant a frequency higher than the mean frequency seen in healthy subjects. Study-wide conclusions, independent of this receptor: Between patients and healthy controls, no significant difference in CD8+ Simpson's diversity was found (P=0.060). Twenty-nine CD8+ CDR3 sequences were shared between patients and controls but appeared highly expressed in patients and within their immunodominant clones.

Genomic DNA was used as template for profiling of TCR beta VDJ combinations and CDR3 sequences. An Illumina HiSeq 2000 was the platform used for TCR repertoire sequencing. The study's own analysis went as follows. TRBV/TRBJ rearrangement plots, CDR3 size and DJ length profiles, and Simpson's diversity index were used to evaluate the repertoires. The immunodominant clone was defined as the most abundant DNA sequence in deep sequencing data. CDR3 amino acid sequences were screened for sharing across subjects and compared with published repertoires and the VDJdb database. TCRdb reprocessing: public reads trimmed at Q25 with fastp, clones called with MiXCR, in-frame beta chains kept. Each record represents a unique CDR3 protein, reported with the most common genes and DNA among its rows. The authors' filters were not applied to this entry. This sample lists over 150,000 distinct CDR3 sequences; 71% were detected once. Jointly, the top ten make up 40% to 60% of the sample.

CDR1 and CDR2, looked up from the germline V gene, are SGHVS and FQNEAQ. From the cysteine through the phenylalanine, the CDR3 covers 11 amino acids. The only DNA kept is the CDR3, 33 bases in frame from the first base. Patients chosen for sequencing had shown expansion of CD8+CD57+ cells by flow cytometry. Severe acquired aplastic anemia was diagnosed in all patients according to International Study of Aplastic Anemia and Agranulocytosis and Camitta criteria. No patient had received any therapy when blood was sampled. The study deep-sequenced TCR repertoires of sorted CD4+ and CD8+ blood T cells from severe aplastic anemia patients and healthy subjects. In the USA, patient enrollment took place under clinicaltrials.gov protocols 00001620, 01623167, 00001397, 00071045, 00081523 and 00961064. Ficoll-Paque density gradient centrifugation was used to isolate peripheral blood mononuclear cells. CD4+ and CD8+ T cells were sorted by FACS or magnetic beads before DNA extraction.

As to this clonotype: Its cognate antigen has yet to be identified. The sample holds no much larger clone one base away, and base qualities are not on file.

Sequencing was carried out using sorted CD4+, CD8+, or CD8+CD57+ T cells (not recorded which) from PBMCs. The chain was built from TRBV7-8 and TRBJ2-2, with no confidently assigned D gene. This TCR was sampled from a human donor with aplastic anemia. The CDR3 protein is CVAANTGELFF. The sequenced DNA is TGTGTTGCGGCGAACACCGGGGAGCTGTTTTTT.